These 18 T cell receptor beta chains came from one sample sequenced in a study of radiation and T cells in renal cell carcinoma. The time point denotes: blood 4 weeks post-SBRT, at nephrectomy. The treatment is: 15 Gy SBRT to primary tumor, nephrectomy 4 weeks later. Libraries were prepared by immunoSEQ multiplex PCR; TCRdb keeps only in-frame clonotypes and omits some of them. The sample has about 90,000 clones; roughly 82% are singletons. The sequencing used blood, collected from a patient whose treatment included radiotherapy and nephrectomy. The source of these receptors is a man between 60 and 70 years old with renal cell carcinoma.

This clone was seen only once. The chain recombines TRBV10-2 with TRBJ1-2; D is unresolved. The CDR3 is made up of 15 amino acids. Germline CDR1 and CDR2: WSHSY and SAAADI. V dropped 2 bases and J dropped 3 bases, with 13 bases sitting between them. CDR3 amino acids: CASSENAGRDYGYTF. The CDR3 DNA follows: TGCGCCAGCAGTGAGAACGCGGGGAGGGACTATGGCTACACCTTC.

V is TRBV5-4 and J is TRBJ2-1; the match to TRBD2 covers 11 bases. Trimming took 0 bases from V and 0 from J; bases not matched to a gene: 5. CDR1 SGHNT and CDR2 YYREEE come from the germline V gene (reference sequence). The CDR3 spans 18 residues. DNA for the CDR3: TGTGCCAGCAGCTTGGGACTAGCGGGGAGGAGCTCCTACAATGAGCAGTTCTTC. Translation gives CASSLGLAGRSSYNEQFF.

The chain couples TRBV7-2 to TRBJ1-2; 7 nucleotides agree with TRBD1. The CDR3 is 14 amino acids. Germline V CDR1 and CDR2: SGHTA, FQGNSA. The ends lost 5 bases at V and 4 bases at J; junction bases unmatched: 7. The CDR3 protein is CASSRDSSSYGYTF. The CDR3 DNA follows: TGTGCCAGCAGCCGGGACAGCAGTTCCTATGGCTACACCTTC.

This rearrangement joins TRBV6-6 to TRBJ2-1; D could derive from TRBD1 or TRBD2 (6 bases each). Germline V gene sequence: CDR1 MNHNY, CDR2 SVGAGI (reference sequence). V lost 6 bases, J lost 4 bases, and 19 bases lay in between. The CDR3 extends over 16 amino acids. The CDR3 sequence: CASRSPGDGTYNEQFF. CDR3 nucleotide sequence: TGTGCCAGCAGGAGCCCAGGGGACGGGACTTACAATGAGCAGTTCTTC.

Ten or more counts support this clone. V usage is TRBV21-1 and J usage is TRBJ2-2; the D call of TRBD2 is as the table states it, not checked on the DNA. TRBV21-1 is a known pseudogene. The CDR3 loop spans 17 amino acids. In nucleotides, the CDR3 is TGTGCCAGCAGCCGAGAGAGGGAGGGCCTAAGCACCGGGGAGCTGTTTTTT. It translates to CASSREREGLSTGELFF.

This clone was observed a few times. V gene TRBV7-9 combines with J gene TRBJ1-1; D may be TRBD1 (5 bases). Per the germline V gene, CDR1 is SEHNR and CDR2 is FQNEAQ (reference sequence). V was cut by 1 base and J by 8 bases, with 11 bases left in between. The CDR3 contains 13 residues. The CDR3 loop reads CASSLGDLTEAFF. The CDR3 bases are TGTGCCAGCAGCTTAGGGGACTTAACGGAAGCTTTCTTT.

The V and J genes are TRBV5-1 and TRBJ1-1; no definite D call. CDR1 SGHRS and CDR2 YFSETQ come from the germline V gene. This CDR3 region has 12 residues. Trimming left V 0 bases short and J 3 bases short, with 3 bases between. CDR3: CASSLGDTEAFF. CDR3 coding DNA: TGCGCCAGCAGCTTGGGGGACACTGAAGCTTTCTTT.

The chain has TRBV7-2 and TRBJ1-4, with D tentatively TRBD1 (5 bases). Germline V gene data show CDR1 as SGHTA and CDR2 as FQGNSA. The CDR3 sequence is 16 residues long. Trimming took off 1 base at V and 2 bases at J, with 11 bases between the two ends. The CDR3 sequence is CASSLVSGPTNEKLFF. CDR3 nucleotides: TGTGCCAGCAGCTTAGTCTCGGGACCTACTAATGAAAAACTGTTTTTT.

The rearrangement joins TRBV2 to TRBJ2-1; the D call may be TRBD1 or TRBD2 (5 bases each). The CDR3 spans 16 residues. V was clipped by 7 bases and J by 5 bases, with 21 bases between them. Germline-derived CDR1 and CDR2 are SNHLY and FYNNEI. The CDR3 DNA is TGTGCCAGCACTCCTTGGCGGGCAGGGTCCAACAATGAGCAGTTCTTC. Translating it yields CASTPWRAGSNNEQFF. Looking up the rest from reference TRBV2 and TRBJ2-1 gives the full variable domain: EPEVTQTPSHQVTQMGQEVILRCVPISNHLYFYWYRQILGQKVEFLVSFYNNEISEKSEIFDDQFSVERPDGSNFTLKIRSTKLEDSAMYFCASTPWRAGSNNEQFFGPGTRLTVL.

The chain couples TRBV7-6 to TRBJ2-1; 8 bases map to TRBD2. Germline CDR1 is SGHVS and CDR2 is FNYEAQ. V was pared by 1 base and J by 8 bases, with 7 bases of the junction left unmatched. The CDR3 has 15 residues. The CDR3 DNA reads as TGTGCCAGCAGCTTAGTCGGCGGGGGGATTTATGAGCAGTTCTTC. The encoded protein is CASSLVGGGIYEQFF.

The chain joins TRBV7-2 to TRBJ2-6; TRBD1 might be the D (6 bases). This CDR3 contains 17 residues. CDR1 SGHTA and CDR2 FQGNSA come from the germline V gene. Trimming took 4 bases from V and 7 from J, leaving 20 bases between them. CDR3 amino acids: CASSSWDIVSRANVLTF. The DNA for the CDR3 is TGTGCCAGCAGCTCGTGGGACATAGTCTCTCGTGCCAACGTCCTGACTTTC.

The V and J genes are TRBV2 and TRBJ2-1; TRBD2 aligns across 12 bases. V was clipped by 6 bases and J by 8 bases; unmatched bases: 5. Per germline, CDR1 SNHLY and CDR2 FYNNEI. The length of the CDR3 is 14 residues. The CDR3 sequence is CASRRTSGTYEQFF. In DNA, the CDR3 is TGTGCCAGCAGACGGACTAGCGGGACGTATGAGCAGTTCTTC. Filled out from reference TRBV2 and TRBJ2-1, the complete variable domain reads EPEVTQTPSHQVTQMGQEVILRCVPISNHLYFYWYRQILGQKVEFLVSFYNNEISEKSEIFDDQFSVERPDGSNFTLKIRSTKLEDSAMYFCASRRTSGTYEQFFGPGTRLTVL.

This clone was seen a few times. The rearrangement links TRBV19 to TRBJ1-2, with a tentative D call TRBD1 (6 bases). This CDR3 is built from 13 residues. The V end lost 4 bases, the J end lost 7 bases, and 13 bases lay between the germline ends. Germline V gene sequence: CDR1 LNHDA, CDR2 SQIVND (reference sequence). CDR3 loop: CASSRGQTGGYTF. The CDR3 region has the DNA TGTGCCAGTAGTAGAGGACAGACGGGTGGCTACACCTTC.

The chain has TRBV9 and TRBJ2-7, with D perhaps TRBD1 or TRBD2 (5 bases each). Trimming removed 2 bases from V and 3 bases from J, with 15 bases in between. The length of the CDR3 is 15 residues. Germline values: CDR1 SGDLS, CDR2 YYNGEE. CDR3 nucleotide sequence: TGTGCCAGCAGCGTGAGGCCGGGTGGGGGCTACGAGCAGTACTTC. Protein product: CASSVRPGGGYEQYF.

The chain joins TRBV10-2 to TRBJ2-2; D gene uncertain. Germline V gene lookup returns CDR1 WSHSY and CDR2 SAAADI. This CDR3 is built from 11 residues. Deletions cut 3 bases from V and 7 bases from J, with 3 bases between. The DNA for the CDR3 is TGCGCCAGCAGTGACAGCGGGGAGCTGTTTTTT. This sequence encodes CASSDSGELFF.

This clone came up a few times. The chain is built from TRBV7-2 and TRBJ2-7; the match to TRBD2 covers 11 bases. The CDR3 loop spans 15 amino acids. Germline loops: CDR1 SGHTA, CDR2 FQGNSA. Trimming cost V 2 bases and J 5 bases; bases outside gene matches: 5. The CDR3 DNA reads TGTGCCAGCAGCTTACAACTAGCGGGAGTACACGAGCAGTACTTC. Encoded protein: CASSLQLAGVHEQYF.

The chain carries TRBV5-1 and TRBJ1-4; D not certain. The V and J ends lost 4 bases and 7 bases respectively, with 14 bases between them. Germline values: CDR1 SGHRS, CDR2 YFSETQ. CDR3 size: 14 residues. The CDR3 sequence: CASSQRESSEKLFF. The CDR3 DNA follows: TGCGCCAGCAGCCAACGGGAGTCTAGTGAAAAACTGTTTTTT.

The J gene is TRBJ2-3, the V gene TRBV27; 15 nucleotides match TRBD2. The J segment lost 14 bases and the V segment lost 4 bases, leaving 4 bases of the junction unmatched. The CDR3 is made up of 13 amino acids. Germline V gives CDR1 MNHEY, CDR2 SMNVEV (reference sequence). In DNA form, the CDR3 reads TGTGCCAGCAGTTCCGGACTAGCGGGAGGGCGGTATTTT. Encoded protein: CASSSGLAGGRYF.